The rows below give T cell receptor beta chains drawn from one sample of a study of cytomegalovirus exposure and HLA in healthy donors. Generated by immunoSEQ multiplex PCR, the TCRdb table keeps only in-frame clones and is missing some. The table lists fewer than 200,000 clones, 82% of them singletons. The source material was PBMCs. The receptor set was obtained from a girl aged 2 to 10 in good health and CMV-seropositive. The CDR3 runs from the conserved cysteine through the conserved F or W. The D gene is left open where the match is weak. The size of a clone is reported for some rows only, either as once, few or many, or as a class for expanded clones.

d_call | clone_size | j_call | v_call | cdr3_aa | cdr3_nt
TRBD1 | - | TRBJ2-3 | TRBV15 | CATGTGGETDTQYF | TGTGCCACTGGGACAGGGGGCGAGACAGATACGCAGTATTTT
- | few | TRBJ2-5 | TRBV6-1 | CASSEAAGAQETQYF | TGTGCCAGCAGTGAAGCGGCAGGGGCGCAGGAGACCCAGTACTTC
TRBD2 | once | TRBJ2-2 | TRBV30 | CAWSVLAGGGNTGELFF | TGTGCCTGGAGTGTACTGGCGGGAGGTGGGAACACCGGGGAGCTGTTTTTT
- | - | TRBJ2-1 | TRBV9 | CASSVEGRSAQFF | TGTGCCAGCAGCGTAGAGGGGAGGTCAGCTCAGTTCTTC
- | - | TRBJ2-5 | TRBV5-1 | CASRREPQETQYF | TGCGCCAGCAGACGGGAACCCCAAGAGACCCAGTACTTC
TRBD2 | - | TRBJ2-2 | TRBV7-9 | CASSPGGGRATGELFF | TGTGCCAGCAGCCCAGGAGGAGGGAGGGCCACCGGGGAGCTGTTTTTT
- | - | TRBJ2-2 | TRBV6-4 | CASSDSGQNTGELFF | TGTGCCAGCAGTGACTCCGGACAGAACACCGGGGAGCTGTTTTTT
TRBD2 | few | TRBJ2-1 | TRBV27 | CASSSSNGGDYNEQFF | TGTGCCAGCAGTTCGAGCAACGGGGGGGATTACAATGAGCAGTTCTTC
- | - | TRBJ1-1 | TRBV9 | CASSVAPGNTEAFF | TGTGCCAGCAGCGTAGCACCGGGGAACACTGAAGCTTTCTTT
- | - | TRBJ1-5 | TRBV27 | CASRTRDQPQHF | TGTGCCAGCAGAACCAGGGATCAGCCCCAGCATTTT
- | - | TRBJ2-2 | TRBV10-3 | CAITSSGTGELFF | TGTGCCATCACCTCCTCGGGCACCGGGGAGCTGTTTTTT
- | - | TRBJ1-4 | TRBV4-1 | CASSQDPRRANEKLFF | TGCGCCAGCAGCCAAGATCCCCGTCGGGCTAATGAAAAACTGTTTTTT
- | - | TRBJ2-3 | TRBV5-1 | CASSLRADTQYF | TGCGCCAGCAGCTTGCGTGCAGATACGCAGTATTTT
- | once | TRBJ1-5 | TRBV5-6 | CASSLYLSNQPQHF | TGTGCCAGCAGCTTATATCTTAGCAATCAGCCCCAGCATTTT
- | - | TRBJ1-1 | TRBV28 | CASCPPGDTEAFF | TGTGCCAGCTGCCCCCCGGGGGACACTGAAGCTTTCTTT
- | - | TRBJ2-5 | TRBV30 | CAWSGGEEETQYF | TGTGCCTGGAGTGGAGGGGAGGAAGAGACCCAGTACTTC
TRBD1 | - | TRBJ1-4 | TRBV9 | CASSATGHQEKLFF | TGTGCCAGCAGCGCGACAGGGCATCAAGAAAAACTGTTTTTT
- | - | TRBJ2-1 | TRBV30 | CARRASWVNEQFF | TGTGCTCGGAGGGCTAGCTGGGTCAATGAGCAGTTCTTC
- | - | TRBJ2-3 | TRBV6-1 | CASSELAGSTDTQYF | TGTGCCAGCAGTGAACTGGCAGGTAGCACAGATACGCAGTATTTT
TRBD1 | - | TRBJ1-5 | TRBV30 | CAWRSGGRGSNQPQHF | TGTGCCTGGAGATCAGGAGGCAGGGGGTCCAATCAGCCCCAGCATTTT
- | - | TRBJ1-1 | TRBV11-2 | CASSSKFRVSDTEAFF | TGTGCCAGCAGCTCAAAATTCAGGGTGTCAGACACTGAAGCTTTCTTT
- | - | TRBJ1-5 | TRBV6-4 | CASSPTAYSNQPQHF | TGTGCCAGCAGCCCGACAGCTTATAGCAATCAGCCCCAGCATTTT
TRBD1 | - | TRBJ1-2 | TRBV18 | CASSQGTGLYGYTF | TGTGCCAGCTCACAAGGGACAGGCCTCTATGGCTACACCTTC
- | - | TRBJ2-7 | TRBV14 | CASSPLTGDYEQYF | TGTGCCAGCAGCCCCCTGACAGGAGACTACGAGCAGTACTTC
TRBD1 | - | TRBJ2-3 | TRBV5-6 | CASSPGTGYTDTQYF | TGTGCCAGCAGCCCGGGGACAGGGTACACAGATACGCAGTATTTT
- | - | TRBJ2-1 | TRBV6-6 | CASSVGGSYNEQFF | TGTGCCAGCAGTGTAGGGGGCTCCTACAATGAGCAGTTCTTC
- | - | TRBJ1-4 | TRBV28 | CASRTATNEKLFF | TGTGCCAGCAGGACAGCAACTAATGAAAAACTGTTTTTT
- | - | TRBJ1-1 | TRBV6-6 | CASSYGRANTEAFF | TGTGCCAGCAGTTACGGCAGGGCGAACACTGAAGCTTTCTTT
- | - | TRBJ2-1 | TRBV27 | CASSLFAGPQAGEQFF | TGTGCCAGCAGTTTATTCGCTGGGCCCCAAGCTGGTGAGCAGTTCTTC
TRBD2 | - | TRBJ2-3 | TRBV27 | CASSLLAGDPDTQYF | TGTGCCAGCAGTTTACTAGCGGGAGATCCAGATACGCAGTATTTT
TRBD2 | - | TRBJ2-5 | TRBV28 | CASSLGPWTSRETQYF | TGTGCCAGCAGTTTGGGGCCCTGGACTAGCCGCGAGACCCAGTACTTC
TRBD1 | - | TRBJ1-4 | TRBV5-4 | CASSVKTGGGEKLFF | TGTGCCAGCAGCGTTAAGACAGGGGGCGGTGAAAAACTGTTTTTT
- | - | TRBJ1-1 | TRBV7-9 | CASSLPETLLMNTEAFF | TGTGCCAGCAGCTTACCGGAGACCCTTTTGATGAACACTGAAGCTTTCTTT
TRBD2 | - | TRBJ2-3 | TRBV5-1 | CASSFRLMAGEVDTQYF | TGCGCCAGCAGCTTCCGCCTGATGGCGGGAGAGGTAGATACGCAGTATTTT
- | - | TRBJ1-3 | TRBV7-9 | CASSYGSSGNTIYF | TGTGCCAGCAGCTACGGGAGCTCTGGAAACACCATATATTTT
TRBD1 | - | TRBJ2-1 | TRBV5-8 | CASSLGGQTYNEQFF | TGTGCCAGCAGCTTAGGGGGACAGACCTACAATGAGCAGTTCTTC
TRBD1 | - | TRBJ2-1 | TRBV6-4 | CASSAGRTGGNEQFF | TGTGCCAGCAGTGCTGGCAGGACAGGGGGGAATGAGCAGTTCTTC
- | - | TRBJ1-5 | TRBV9 | CASSVGMTVNQPQHF | TGTGCCAGCAGCGTAGGTATGACAGTCAATCAGCCCCAGCATTTT
TRBD2 | - | TRBJ2-5 | TRBV5-6 | CASSPRWGGRGEQYF | TGTGCCAGCAGCCCGCGGTGGGGCGGGAGGGGGGAGCAGTACTTC
TRBD1 | - | TRBJ2-2 | TRBV6-1 | CASSEQGDTGELFF | TGTGCCAGCAGTGAACAGGGGGACACCGGGGAGCTGTTTTTT
- | - | TRBJ2-5 | TRBV4-1 | CASSQTSWETQYF | TGCGCCAGCAGCCAAACTAGCTGGGAGACCCAGTACTTC
TRBD1 | - | TRBJ1-4 | TRBV15 | CATSGTGAGVNEKLFF | TGTGCCACCAGCGGGACAGGGGCGGGGGTAAATGAAAAACTGTTTTTT
TRBD1 | - | TRBJ1-2 | TRBV5-1 | CASKTLQGNYGYTF | TGCGCCAGCAAGACGCTACAGGGGAACTATGGCTACACCTTC
- | - | TRBJ1-2 | TRBV30 | CAWTDAQGKGVYGYTF | TGTGCCTGGACGGATGCACAGGGTAAAGGGGTCTATGGCTACACCTTC
TRBD1 | - | TRBJ1-2 | TRBV27 | CASSPRDRAYGYTF | TGTGCCAGCAGCCCCCGGGACAGAGCTTATGGCTACACCTTC
- | - | TRBJ1-2 | TRBV19 | CASRNRDIGGYTF | TGTGCCAGTAGGAACCGGGACATCGGGGGCTACACCTTC
- | - | TRBJ2-3 | TRBV30 | CAWRKTLDTQYF | TGTGCCTGGAGAAAGACACTAGATACGCAGTATTTT
- | few | TRBJ1-3 | TRBV7-8 | CASSLQGGNTIYF | TGTGCCAGCAGCTTACAGGGTGGAAACACCATATATTTT
- | few | TRBJ1-2 | TRBV5-6 | CASSVGTDYGYTF | TGTGCCAGCAGCGTCGGGACTGACTATGGCTACACCTTC
TRBD2 | - | TRBJ2-1 | TRBV30 | CAWRAGLAGPNEQFF | TGTGCCTGGAGGGCAGGACTAGCGGGACCCAATGAGCAGTTCTTC
TRBD1 | - | TRBJ1-4 | TRBV30 | CAWSKLGQGREKLFF | TGTGCCTGGAGTAAGCTGGGACAGGGTAGGGAAAAACTGTTTTTT
- | - | TRBJ1-5 | TRBV5-6 | CASSAGGNQPQHF | TGTGCCAGCAGCGCGGGGGGGAATCAGCCCCAGCATTTT
- | - | TRBJ1-5 | TRBV28 | CATLKEGYQPQHF | TGTGCCACCTTAAAAGAGGGTTATCAGCCCCAGCATTTT